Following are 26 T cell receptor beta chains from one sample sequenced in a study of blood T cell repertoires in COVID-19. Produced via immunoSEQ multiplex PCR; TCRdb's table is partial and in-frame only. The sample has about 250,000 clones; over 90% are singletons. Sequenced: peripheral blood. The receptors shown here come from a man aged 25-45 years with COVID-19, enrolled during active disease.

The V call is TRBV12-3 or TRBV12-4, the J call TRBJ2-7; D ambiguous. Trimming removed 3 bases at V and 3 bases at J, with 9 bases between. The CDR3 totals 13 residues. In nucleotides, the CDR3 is TGTGCCAGCAGTTTGTTACTGAGCTACGAGCAGTACTTC. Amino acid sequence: CASSLLLSYEQYF.

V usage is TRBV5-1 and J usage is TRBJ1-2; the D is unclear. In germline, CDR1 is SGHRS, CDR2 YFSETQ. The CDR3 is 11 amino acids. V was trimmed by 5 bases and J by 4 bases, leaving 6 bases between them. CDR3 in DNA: TGCGCCAGCAGTGGAGTCTATGGCTACACCTTC. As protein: CASSGVYGYTF.

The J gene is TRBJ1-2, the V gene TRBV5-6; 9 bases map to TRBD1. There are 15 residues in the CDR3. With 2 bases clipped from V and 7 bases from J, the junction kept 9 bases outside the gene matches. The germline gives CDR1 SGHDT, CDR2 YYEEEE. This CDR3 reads CASSLPTGGKAGYTF. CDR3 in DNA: TGTGCCAGCAGCTTACCGACAGGGGGTAAGGCTGGCTACACCTTC.

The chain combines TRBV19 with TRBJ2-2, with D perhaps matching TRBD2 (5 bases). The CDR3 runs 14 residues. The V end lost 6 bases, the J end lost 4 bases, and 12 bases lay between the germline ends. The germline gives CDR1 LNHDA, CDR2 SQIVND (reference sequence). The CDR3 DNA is TGTGCCAGTAGGGCTCTAGGGAGCACCGGGGAGCTGTTTTTT. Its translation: CASRALGSTGELFF.

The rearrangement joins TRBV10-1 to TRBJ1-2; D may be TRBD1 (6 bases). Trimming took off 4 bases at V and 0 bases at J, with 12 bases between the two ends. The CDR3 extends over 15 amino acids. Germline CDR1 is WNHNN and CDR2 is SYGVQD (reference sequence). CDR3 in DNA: TGCGCCAGCAGTGGGACAGTCGAAGCTAACTATGGCTACACCTTC. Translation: CASSGTVEANYGYTF.

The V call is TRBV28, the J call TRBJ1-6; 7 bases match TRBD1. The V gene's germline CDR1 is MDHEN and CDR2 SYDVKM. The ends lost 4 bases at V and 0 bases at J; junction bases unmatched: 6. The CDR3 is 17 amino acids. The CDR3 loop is CASSSGDRSSYNSPLHF. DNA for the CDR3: TGTGCCAGCAGTTCCGGGGACAGAAGCTCCTATAATTCACCCCTCCACTTT.

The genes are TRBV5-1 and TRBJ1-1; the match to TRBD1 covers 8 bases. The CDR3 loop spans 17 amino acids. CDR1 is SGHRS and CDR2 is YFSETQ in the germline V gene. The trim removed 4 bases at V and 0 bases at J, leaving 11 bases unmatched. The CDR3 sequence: CASSHDKRTGMNTEAFF. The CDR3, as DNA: TGCGCCAGCAGCCACGATAAAAGGACAGGGATGAACACTGAAGCTTTCTTT.

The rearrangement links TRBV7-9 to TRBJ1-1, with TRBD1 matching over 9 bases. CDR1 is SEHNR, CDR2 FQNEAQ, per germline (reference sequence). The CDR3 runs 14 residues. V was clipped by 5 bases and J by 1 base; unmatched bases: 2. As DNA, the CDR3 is TGTGCCAGCAGCCCGGGACAGGGGAACACTGAAGCTTTCTTT. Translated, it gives CASSPGQGNTEAFF. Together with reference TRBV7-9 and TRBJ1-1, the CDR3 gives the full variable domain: DTGVSQNPRHKITKRGQNVTFRCDPISEHNRLYWYRQTLGQGPEFLTYFQNEAQLEKSRLLSDRFSAERPKGSFSTLEIQRTEQGDSAMYLCASSPGQGNTEAFFGQGTRLTVV.

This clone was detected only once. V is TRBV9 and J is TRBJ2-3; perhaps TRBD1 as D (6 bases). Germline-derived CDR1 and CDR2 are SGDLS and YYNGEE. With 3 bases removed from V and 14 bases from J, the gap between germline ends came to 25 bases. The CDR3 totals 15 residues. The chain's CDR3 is CASSEEDSYFHASYF. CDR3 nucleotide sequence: TGTGCCAGCAGCGAAGAGGACAGTTACTTCCACGCTTCGTATTTT. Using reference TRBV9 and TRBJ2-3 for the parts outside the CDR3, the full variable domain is DSGVTQTPKHLITATGQRVTLRCSPRSGDLSVYWYQQSLDQGLQFLIQYYNGEERAKGNILERFSAQQFPDLHSELNLSSLELGDSALYFCASSEEDSYFHASYFGPGTRLTVL.

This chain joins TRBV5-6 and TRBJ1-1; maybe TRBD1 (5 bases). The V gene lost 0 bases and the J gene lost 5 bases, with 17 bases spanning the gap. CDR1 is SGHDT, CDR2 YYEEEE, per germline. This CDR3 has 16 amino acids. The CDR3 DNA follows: TGTGCCAGCAGCTTGGAGGGATCCTCGGGGGATACTGAAGCTTTCTTT. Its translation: CASSLEGSSGDTEAFF. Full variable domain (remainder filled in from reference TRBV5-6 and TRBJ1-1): DAGVTQSPTHLIKTRGQQVTLRCSPKSGHDTVSWYQQALGQGPQFIFQYYEEEERQRGNFPDRFSGHQFPNYSSELNVNALLLGDSALYLCASSLEGSSGDTEAFFGQGTRLTVV.

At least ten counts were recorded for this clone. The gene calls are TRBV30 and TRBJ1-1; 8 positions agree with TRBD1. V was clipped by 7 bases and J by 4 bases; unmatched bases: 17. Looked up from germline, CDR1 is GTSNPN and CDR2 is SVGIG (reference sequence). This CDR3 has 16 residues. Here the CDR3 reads CAYLPRTGFSSTEAFF. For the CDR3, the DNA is TGTGCCTACCTCCCCAGGACAGGGTTTTCGAGCACTGAAGCTTTCTTT.

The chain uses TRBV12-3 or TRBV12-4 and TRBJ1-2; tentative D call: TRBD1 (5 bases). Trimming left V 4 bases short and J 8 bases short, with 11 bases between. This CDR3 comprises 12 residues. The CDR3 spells CASSSTGSGYTF. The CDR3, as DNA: TGTGCCAGCAGTTCCACAGGATCGGGCTACACCTTC.

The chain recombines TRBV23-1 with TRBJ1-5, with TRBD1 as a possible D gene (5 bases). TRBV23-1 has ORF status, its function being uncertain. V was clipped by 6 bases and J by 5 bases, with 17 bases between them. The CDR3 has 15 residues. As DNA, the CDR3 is TGCGCCAGCAGGGCCCGGATGGGGCACGATCAGCCCCAGCATTTT. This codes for CASRARMGHDQPQHF.

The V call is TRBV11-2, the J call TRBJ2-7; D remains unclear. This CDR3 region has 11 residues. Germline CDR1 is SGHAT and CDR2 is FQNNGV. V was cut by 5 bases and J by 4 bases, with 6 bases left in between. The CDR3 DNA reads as TGTGCCAGCAGCCTCCTTTACGAGCAGTACTTC. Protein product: CASSLLYEQYF.

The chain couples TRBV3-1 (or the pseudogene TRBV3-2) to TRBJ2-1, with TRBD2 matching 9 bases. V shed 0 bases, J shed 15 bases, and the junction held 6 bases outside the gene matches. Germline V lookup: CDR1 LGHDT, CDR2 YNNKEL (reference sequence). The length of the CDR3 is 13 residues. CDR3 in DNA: TGTGCCAGCAGCCAAGATCGCGGGGGGGCGATGTTCTTC. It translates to CASSQDRGGAMFF.

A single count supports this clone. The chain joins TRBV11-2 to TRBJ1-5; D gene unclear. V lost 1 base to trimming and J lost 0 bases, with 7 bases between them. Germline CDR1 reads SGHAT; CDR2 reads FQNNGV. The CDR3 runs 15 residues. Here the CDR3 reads CASSLGGYSNQPQHF. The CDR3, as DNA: TGTGCCAGCAGCTTAGGAGGCTATAGCAATCAGCCCCAGCATTTT.

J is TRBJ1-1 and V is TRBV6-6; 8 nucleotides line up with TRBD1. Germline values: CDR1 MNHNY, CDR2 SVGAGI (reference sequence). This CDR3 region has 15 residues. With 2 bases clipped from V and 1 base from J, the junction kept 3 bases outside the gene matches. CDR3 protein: CASSYPGGGNTEAFF. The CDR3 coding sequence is TGTGCCAGCAGTTACCCAGGGGGCGGGAACACTGAAGCTTTCTTT.

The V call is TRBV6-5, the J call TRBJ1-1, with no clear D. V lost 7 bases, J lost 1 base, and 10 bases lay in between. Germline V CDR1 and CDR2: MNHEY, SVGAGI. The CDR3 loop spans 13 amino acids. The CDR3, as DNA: TGTGCCAGCATAGCTACTGGGAACACTGAAGCTTTCTTT. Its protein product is CASIATGNTEAFF.

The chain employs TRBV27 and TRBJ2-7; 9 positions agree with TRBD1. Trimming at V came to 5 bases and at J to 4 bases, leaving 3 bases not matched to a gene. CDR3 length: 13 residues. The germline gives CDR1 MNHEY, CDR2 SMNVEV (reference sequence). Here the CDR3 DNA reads TGTGCCAGCAGTGGGACAGGGTCGTACGAGCAGTACTTC. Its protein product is CASSGTGSYEQYF.

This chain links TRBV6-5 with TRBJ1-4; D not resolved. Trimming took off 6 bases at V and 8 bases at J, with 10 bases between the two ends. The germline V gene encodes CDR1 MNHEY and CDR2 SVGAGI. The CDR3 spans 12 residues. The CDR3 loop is CASRAGGEKLFF. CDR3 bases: TGTGCCAGCAGAGCCGGAGGAGAAAAACTGTTTTTT.

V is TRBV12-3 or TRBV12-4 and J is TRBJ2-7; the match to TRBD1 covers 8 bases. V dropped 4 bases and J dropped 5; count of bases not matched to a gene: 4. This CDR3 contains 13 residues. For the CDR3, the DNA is TGTGCCAGCAGTTCTCAGGGGGCCAACGAGCAGTACTTC. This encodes CASSSQGANEQYF.

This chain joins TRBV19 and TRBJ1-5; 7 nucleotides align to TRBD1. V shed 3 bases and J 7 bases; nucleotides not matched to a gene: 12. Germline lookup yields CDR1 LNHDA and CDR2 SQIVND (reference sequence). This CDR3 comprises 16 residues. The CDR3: CASSMVAGAGGQPQHF. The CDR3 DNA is TGTGCCAGTAGTATGGTTGCTGGGGCAGGGGGACAGCCCCAGCATTTT.

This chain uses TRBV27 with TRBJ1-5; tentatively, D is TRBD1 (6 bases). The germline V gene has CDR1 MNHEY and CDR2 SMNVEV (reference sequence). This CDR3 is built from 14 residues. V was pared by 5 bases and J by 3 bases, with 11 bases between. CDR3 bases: TGTGCCAGCAGTAAAACAGGGATCAATCAGCCCCAGCATTTT. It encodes CASSKTGINQPQHF.

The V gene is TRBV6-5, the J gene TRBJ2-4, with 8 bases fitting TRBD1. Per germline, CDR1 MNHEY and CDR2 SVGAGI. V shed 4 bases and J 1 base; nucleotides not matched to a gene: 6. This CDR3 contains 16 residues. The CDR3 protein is CASSLRTGTAKNIQYF. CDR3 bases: TGTGCCAGCAGTTTGCGGACAGGGACTGCCAAAAACATTCAGTACTTC.

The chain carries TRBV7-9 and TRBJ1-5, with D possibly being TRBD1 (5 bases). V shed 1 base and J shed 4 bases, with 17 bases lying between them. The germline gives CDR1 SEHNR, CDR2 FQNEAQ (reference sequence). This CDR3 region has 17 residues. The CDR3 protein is CASSLEAGRSRNQPQHF. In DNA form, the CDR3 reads TGTGCCAGCAGCTTAGAGGCGGGGCGGTCTCGAAATCAGCCCCAGCATTTT.

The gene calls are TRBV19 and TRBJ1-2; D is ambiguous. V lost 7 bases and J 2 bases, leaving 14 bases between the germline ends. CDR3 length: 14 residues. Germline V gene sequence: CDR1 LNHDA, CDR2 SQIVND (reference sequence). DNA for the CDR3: TGTGCCAGTATTTCCCGGGGAGAAAACTATGGCTACACCTTC. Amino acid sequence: CASISRGENYGYTF.